The 8 T cell receptor beta chains given below trace back to one sample, sequenced in a study of shared clonotypes between healthy human individuals. CD45RO-negative CD8 cells positively selected for CCR7 made up the naive population, which excluded terminally differentiated effector memory CD45RA+ cells. The protocol was immunoSEQ multiplex PCR, while the TCRdb copy is restricted to in-frame clones and leaves out a portion. The sample holds some 2,000,000 clones, about 95% seen once. Material: naive CD8+ T cells sorted from blood. The source of these receptors is a man aged 18 to 30 in good health.

As for this clone: The sample holds other DNA sequences that translate to the same CDR3. The genes are TRBV5-1 and TRBJ2-7; 10 bases agree with TRBD1. Germline CDR1 is SGHRS and CDR2 is YFSETQ. J gave up 1 base and V 4 bases, and 2 bases lay outside the gene matches. The CDR3 totals 14 residues. CDR3 sequence (DNA): TGCGCCAGCAGCCCGGGACAGGGGTCCTACGAGCAGTACTTC. It yields the protein CASSPGQGSYEQYF.

Points on this clone: This sample includes further DNA sequences coding for the same CDR3. V usage is TRBV2 and J usage is TRBJ2-7; D remains unclear. Trimming took 4 bases from V and 3 from J, leaving 10 bases between them. In germline, CDR1 is SNHLY, CDR2 FYNNEI. The CDR3 spans 13 residues. DNA of the CDR3: TGTGCCAGCAGTGTATATAATGGCTACGAGCAGTACTTC. This sequence encodes CASSVYNGYEQYF.

This chain uses TRBV20-1 with TRBJ2-5; D is undetermined. In germline, CDR1 is DFQATT, CDR2 SNEGSKA (reference sequence). Trimming took 2 bases from V and 2 from J, leaving 3 bases between them. CDR3 length: 11 amino acids. The chain's CDR3 is CSARLQETQYF. DNA of the CDR3: TGCAGTGCTAGATTACAAGAGACCCAGTACTTC.

The genes are TRBV30 and TRBJ2-7; 9 bases agree with TRBD1. This CDR3 comprises 14 residues. The junction had 7 bases not matched to a gene; V was cut back by 5 bases and J by 2 bases. Germline V gene sequence: CDR1 GTSNPN, CDR2 SVGIG (reference sequence). The CDR3 reads CAWDPGQGAYEQYF. The CDR3 region has the DNA TGTGCCTGGGACCCGGGACAGGGCGCCTACGAGCAGTACTTC.

Of note for this clone: One junction end disagrees with the germline gene, perhaps due to a read error. The chain recombines TRBV30 with TRBJ2-7; D not resolved. Germline lookup yields CDR1 GTSNPN and CDR2 SVGIG (reference sequence). CDR3 length equals 13 residues. The CDR3 DNA is TGTGCCTGGTACCGCCTACCCTCCTACCAGCAGTACTTC. Translation: CAWYRLPSYQQYF.

The chain has TRBV28 and TRBJ2-7; 7 positions match TRBD1. V gave up 2 bases and J gave up 4 bases; unmatched junction bases: 5. Germline values: CDR1 MDHEN, CDR2 SYDVKM. This CDR3 spans 14 amino acids. The CDR3 is CASSLSVRGYEQYF. The CDR3 coding sequence is TGTGCCAGCAGTTTAAGCGTCAGGGGGTACGAGCAGTACTTC.

V is TRBV28 and J is TRBJ1-1, with 9 bases lining up with TRBD1. The CDR3 is 15 amino acids. With V trimmed by 5 bases and J by 1 base, 5 bases remained unmatched. Germline V gene data show CDR1 as MDHEN and CDR2 as SYDVKM. The chain's CDR3 is CASSRDREGNTEAFF. The CDR3 region has the DNA TGTGCCAGCAGTCGGGACAGGGAGGGGAACACTGAAGCTTTCTTT.

As to this clone: Within the sample, other DNA sequences also encode this same CDR3. V gene TRBV30 combines with J gene TRBJ2-7; either TRBD1 or TRBD2 may fit D (6 bases each). The V and J ends lost 3 bases and 2 bases respectively, with 8 bases between them. The CDR3 loop spans 12 amino acids. The germline gives CDR1 GTSNPN, CDR2 SVGIG (reference sequence). The CDR3 DNA is TGTGCCTGGAGCGGGGGCCCCTACGAGCAGTACTTC. Its translation: CAWSGGPYEQYF. Full variable domain (outside the CDR3, taken from reference TRBV30 and TRBJ2-7): SQTIHQWPATLVQPVGSPLSLECTVEGTSNPNLYWYRQAAGRGLQLLFYSVGIGQISSEVPQNLSASRPQDRQFILSSKKLLLSDSGFYLCAWSGGPYEQYFGPGTRLTVT.